This TCR beta chain was sequenced during a study of T cell clones after liver transplantation. Study-level results: Donor-reactive sequences fell more than third party-reactive ones, suggesting partial deletion. Graft donor-reactive T cells may have migrated into the graft rather than being deleted. The donor-reactive repertoire was only partly measurable in two subjects, lacking donor cells.

Sequencing used immunoSEQ multiplex PCR; TCRdb keeps in-frame clones, though not all of them. The data show tens of thousands of clones, roughly 80% seen once. Notes on this clone: What it binds is not known.

Germline loops: CDR1 MRHNA, CDR2 SNTAGT. V gave up 7 bases and J gave up 0 bases, with 11 bases separating them. CDR3 length: 14 amino acids. The specimen comprised CD4+ T cells from blood, sampled 12 months after liver transplant. The chain combines TRBV6-4 with TRBJ2-3, with D unresolved. The sequence came from a human patient who received a liver transplant. The T cells may partly be graft donor cells. CDR3 amino acids: CASKPSSSTDTQYF. CDR3 nucleotides: TGTGCCAGCAAACCGAGTTCTAGCACAGATACGCAGTATTTT.